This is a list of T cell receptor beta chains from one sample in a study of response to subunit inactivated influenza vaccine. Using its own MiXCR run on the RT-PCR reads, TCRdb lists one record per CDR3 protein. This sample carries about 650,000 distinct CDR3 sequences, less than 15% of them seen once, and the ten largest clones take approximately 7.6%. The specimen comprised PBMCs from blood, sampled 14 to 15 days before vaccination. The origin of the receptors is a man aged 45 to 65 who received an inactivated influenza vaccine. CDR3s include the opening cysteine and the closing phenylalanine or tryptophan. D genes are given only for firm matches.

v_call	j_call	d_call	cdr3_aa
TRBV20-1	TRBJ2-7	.	CSAGDTRSSYEQYF
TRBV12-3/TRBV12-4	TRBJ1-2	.	CASSLGAPPGYTF
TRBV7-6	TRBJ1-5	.	CASSLESSSSYNQPQHF
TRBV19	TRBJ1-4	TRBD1	CASSATGTGNEKLFF
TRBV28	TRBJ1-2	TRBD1	CASSPPPTGGRGYTF
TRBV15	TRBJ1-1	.	CATSRAGSNTEAFF
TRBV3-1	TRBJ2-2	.	CASSQGVGGELFF
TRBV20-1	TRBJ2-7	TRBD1	CSATLSTGIDEQYF
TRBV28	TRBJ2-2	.	CASIAGPNTGELFF
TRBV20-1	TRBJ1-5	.	CSASVRGFGTSNQPQHF
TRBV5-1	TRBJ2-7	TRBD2	CASSLRGTSGVTYEQYF
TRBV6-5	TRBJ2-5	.	CASSYSRRDQETQYF
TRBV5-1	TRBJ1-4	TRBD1	CASSQGQANEKLFF
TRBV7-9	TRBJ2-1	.	CASSAPDRTLYNEQFF
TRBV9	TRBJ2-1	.	CASSVGSGMGYNEQFF
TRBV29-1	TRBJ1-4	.	CSGEQGGNEKLFF
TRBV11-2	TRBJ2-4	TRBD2	CASSVPGRAKNIQYF
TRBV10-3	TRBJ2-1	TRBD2	CAISGAGGPYNEQFF
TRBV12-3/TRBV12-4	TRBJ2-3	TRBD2	CASSLSGVSDTQYF
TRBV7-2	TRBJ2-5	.	CASSPSTRQETQYF